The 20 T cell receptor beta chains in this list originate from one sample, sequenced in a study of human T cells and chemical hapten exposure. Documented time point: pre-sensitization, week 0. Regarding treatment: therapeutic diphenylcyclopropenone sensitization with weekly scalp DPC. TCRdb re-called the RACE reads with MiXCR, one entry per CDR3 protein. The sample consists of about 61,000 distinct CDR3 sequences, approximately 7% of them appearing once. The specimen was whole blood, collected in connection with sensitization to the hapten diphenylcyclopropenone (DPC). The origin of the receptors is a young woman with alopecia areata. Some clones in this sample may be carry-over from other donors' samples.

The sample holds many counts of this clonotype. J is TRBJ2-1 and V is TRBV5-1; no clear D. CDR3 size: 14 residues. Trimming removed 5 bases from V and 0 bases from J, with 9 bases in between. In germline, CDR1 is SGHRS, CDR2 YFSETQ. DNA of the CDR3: TGCGCCAGCAGTAAGGAAGCCTCCTACAATGAGCAGTTCTTC. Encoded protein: CASSKEASYNEQFF.

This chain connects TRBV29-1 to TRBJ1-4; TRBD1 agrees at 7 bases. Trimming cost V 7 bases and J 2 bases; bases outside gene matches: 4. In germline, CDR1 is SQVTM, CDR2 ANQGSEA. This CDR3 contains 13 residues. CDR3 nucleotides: TGCAGCGCAGAGGGGGCGACTAATGAAAAACTGTTTTTT. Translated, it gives CSAEGATNEKLFF.

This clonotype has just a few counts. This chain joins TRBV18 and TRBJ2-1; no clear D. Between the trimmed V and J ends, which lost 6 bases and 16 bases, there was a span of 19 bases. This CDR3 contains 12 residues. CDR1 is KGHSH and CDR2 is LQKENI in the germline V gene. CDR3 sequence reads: CASSPTAEQVFF. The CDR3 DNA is TGTGCCAGCTCGCCTACAGCTGAGCAGGTCTTCTTC.

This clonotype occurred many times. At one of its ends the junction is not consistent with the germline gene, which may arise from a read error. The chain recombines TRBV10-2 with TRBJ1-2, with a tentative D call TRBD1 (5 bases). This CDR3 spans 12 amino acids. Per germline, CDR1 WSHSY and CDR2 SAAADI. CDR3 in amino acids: CASSDVRSLRGF. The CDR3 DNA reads TGCGCCAGCAGTGACGTCCGCTCTCTTAGGGGCTTC.

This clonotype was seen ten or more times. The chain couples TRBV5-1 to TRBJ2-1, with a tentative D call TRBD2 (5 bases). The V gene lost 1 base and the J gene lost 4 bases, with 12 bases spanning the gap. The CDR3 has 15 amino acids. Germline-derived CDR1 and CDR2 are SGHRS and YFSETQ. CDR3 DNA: TGCGCCAGCAGCTTGACGGGGAACCAATACAATGAGCAGTTCTTC. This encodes CASSLTGNQYNEQFF.

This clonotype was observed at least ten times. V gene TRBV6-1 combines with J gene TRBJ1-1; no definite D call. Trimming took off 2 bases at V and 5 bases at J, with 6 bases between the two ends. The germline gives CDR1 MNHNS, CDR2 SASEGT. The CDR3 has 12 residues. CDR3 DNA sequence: TGTGCCAGCAGTGAACCTTATACTGAAGCTTTCTTT. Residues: CASSEPYTEAFF.

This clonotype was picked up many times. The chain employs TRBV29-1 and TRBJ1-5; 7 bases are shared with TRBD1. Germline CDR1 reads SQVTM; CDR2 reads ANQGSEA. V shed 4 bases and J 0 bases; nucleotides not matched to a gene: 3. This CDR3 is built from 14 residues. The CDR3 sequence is CSVGAGGSNQPQHF. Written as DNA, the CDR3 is TGCAGCGTTGGGGCAGGGGGTAGCAATCAGCCCCAGCATTTT.

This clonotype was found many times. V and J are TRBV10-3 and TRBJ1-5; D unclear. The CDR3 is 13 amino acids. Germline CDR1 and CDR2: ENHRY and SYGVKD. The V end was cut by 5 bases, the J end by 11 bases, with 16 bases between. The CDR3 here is CAISPGPEEAQHF. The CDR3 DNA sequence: TGTGCCATCAGTCCGGGCCCGGAGGAAGCCCAGCATTTT.

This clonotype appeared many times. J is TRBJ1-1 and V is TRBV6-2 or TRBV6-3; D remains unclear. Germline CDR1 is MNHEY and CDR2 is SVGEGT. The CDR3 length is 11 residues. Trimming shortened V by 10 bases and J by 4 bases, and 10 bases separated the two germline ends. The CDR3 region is CATWGFTEAFF. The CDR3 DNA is TGTGCCACCTGGGGATTCACTGAAGCTTTCTTT.

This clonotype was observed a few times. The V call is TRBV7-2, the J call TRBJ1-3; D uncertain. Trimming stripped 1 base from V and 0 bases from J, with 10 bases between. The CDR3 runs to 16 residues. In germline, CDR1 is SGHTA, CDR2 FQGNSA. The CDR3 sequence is CASSLVHGSSGNTIYF. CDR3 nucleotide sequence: TGTGCCAGCAGCTTAGTTCACGGTTCCTCTGGAAACACCATATATTTT.

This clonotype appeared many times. The CDR3 nucleotides are TGTGCCTGGAGTGTACGGAACACCGGGGAGCTGTTTTTT. Its protein is CAWSVRNTGELFF. The rearrangement uses TRBV30 and TRBJ2-2; no definite D call. Germline values: CDR1 GTSNPN, CDR2 SVGIG (reference sequence). Between the trimmed V and J ends, which lost 0 bases and 1 base, there was a span of 3 bases. The CDR3 runs to 13 residues.

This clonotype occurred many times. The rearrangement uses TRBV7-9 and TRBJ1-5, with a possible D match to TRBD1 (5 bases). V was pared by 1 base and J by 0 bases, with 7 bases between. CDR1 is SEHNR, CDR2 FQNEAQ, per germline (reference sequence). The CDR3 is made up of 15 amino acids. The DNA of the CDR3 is TGTGCCAGCAGCTTAGAGGGGACTAGCAATCAGCCCCAGCATTTT. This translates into CASSLEGTSNQPQHF.

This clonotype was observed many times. The CDR3 nucleotides read TGCAGCGTATCTCTGAACACTGAAGCTTTCTTT. As protein: CSVSLNTEAFF. This sequence joins TRBV29-1 and TRBJ1-1; D is undetermined. CDR3 size: 11 residues. The V end was cut by 6 bases, the J end by 0 bases, with 5 bases between. Looked up from germline, CDR1 is SQVTM and CDR2 is ANQGSEA.

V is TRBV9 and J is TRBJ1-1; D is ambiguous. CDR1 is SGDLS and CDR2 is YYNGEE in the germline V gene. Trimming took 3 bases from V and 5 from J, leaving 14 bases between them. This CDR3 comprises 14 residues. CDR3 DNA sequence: TGTGCCAGCAGCGGGGGATTTGGAATAACTGAAGCTTTCTTT. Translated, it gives CASSGGFGITEAFF.

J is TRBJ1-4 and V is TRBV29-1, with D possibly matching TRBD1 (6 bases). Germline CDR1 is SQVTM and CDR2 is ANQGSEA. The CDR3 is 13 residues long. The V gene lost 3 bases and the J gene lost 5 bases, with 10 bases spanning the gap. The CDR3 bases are TGCAGCGTTGATTCAGGGGTGAATGAAAAACTGTTTTTT. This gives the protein CSVDSGVNEKLFF.

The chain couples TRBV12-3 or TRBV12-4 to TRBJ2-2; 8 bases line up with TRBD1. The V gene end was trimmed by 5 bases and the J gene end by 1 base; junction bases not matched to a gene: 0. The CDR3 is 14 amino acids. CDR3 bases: TGTGCCAGCAGTGGACAGGGGAACACCGGGGAGCTGTTTTTT. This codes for CASSGQGNTGELFF.

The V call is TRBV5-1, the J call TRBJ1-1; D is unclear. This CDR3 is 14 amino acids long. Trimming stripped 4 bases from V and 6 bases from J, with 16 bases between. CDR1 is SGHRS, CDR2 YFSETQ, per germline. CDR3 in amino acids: CASSIGMGGSEAFF. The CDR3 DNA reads TGCGCCAGCAGCATTGGGATGGGCGGCTCTGAAGCTTTCTTT. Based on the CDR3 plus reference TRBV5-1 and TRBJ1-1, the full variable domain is KAGVTQTPRYLIKTRGQQVTLSCSPISGHRSVSWYQQTPGQGLQFLFEYFSETQRNKGNFPGRFSGRQFSNSRSEMNVSTLELGDSALYLCASSIGMGGSEAFFGQGTRLTVV.

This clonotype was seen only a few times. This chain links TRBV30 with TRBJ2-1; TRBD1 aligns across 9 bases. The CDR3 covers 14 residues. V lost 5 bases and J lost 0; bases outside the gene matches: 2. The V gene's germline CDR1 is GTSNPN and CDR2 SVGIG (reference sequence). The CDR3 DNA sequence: TGTGCCTGGGACAGGGGGAGCTCCTACAATGAGCAGTTCTTC. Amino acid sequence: CAWDRGSSYNEQFF.

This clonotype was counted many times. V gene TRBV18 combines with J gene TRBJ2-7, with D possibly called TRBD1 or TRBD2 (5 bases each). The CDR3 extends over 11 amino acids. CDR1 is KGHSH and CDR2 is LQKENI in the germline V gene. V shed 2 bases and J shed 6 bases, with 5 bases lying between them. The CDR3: CASSPGGEQYF. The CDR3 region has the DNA TGTGCCAGCTCACCAGGGGGCGAGCAGTACTTC.

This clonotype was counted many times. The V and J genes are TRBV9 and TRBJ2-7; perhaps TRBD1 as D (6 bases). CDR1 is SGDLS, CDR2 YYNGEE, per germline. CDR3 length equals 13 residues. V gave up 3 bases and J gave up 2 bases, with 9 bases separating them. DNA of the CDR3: TGTGCCAGCAGCGAGGACAGCCCCTACGAGCAGTACTTC. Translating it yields CASSEDSPYEQYF.